Listed below are T cell receptor beta chains from one sample, sequenced in a study of technical replicates of blood from several donors. Using immunoSEQ multiplex PCR, the repertoire was profiled, and TCRdb retains in-frame clones only, with some absent. The data hold about 89,000 clones, with roughly 94% observed a single time. Sequencing used T cells isolated from PBMCs. These TCRs come from a human donor in good health. Each CDR3 is given with its conserved first and last residue. Each record gives: J gene, D gene, V gene, clone size, CDR3 DNA, CDR3 protein. D genes are given only for firm matches. Clone size is shown for a subset of rows, as once, few, many or a class of expanded clone.

>TRBJ2-3|NA|TRBV27|NA
TGTGCCAGCAGTATACAGGGAAACACAGATACGCAGTATTTT
CASSIQGNTDTQYF
>TRBJ1-2|NA|TRBV18|few
TGTGCCAGCTCACCAATGACAGGAATGGCCTATGGCTACACCTTC
CASSPMTGMAYGYTF
>TRBJ2-1|NA|TRBV6-5|once
TGTGCCAGCAGGGACTTGAGCTCCTACAATGAGCAGTTCTTC
CASRDLSSYNEQFF
>TRBJ2-5|NA|TRBV28|NA
TGTGCCAGCAGTTTTGTATCCCCCCGACAGGGGAGGGTGACCCAGTACTTC
CASSFVSPRQGRVTQYF
>TRBJ2-7|TRBD2|TRBV9|NA
TGTGCCAGCAGTTTTAGGCGGGGGGCAAGAAACGAGCAGTACTTC
CASSFRRGARNEQYF
>TRBJ2-3|NA|TRBV2|NA
TGTGCCAGCGCGGGGGCGCTTGAAACAGATACGCAGTATTTT
CASAGALETDTQYF
>TRBJ2-7|NA|TRBV21-1|once
TGTGCCAGCAGCAAAAGCCGGGACAGGTATGGGCACAGGGGACATCCCTACGAGCAGTACTTC
CASSKSRDRYGHRGHPYEQYF
>TRBJ2-7|TRBD1|TRBV11-3|NA
TGTGCCAGCAGCTCAGGGGGTTATCAGTACTTC
CASSSGGYQYF
>TRBJ2-3|NA|TRBV2|NA
TGTGCCAGCAGTGGCGCGGGGGATACGCAGTATTTT
CASSGAGDTQYF
>TRBJ2-1|TRBD2|TRBV2|NA
TGTGCCAGCACCAAAAGTGTGGGACTAGCGGGGCCGGAGTTCTTC
CASTKSVGLAGPEFF
>TRBJ2-3|TRBD2|TRBV28|NA
TGTGCCAGCAGTTCTGGGGGAGGGGGCACAGATACGCAGTATTTT
CASSSGGGGTDTQYF
>TRBJ2-1|NA|TRBV5-1|once
TGCGCCAGCGGAAGTGTGTGGGCCGATGAGCAGTTCTTC
CASGSVWADEQFF
>TRBJ2-1|TRBD1|TRBV4-1|NA
TGCGCCAGCAGCCACCCGACAGGGGACATTGCCAAAAACAATGAGCAGTTCTTC
CASSHPTGDIAKNNEQFF
>TRBJ2-1|NA|TRBV5-1|NA
TGCGCCAGCAGCTTGTCGGCTAGCGACAATGAGCAGTTCTTC
CASSLSASDNEQFF
>TRBJ2-6|NA|TRBV7-9|NA
TGTGCCAGCAGCTTCCCGGGGGTTGGGGCCAACGTCCTGACTTTC
CASSFPGVGANVLTF
>TRBJ2-7|NA|TRBV2|NA
TGTGCCAGCAAACTAGCACAGGGGCTAATAGGCGAGCAGTACTTC
CASKLAQGLIGEQYF
>TRBJ2-7|NA|TRBV7-8|NA
TGTGCCAGCAGCGAGATGTCCAGGTACGAGCAGTACTTC
CASSEMSRYEQYF
>TRBJ1-1|NA|TRBV7-2|NA
TGTGCCAGCAGCCTCTTAGCTAGGAGGAACACTGAAGCTTTCTTT
CASSLLARRNTEAFF
>TRBJ2-1|NA|TRBV12-5|once
TGTGCTAGTGGTTCGTACAATGAGCAGTTCTTC
CASGSYNEQFF
>TRBJ1-2|TRBD1|TRBV18|NA
TGTGCCAGCTCACAGGGACAGAGCTATGGCTACACCTTC
CASSQGQSYGYTF
>TRBJ2-2|NA|TRBV15|NA
TGTGCCACCAGCAGAGAGGGTCGCGGTCGATCCCTAAACACCGGGGAGCTGTTTTTT
CATSREGRGRSLNTGELFF
>TRBJ1-3|TRBD1|TRBV11-3|NA
TGTGCCAGCAGCCTTGGACAGGGCACTGGAAACACCATATATTTT
CASSLGQGTGNTIYF
>TRBJ1-1|NA|TRBV6-5|NA
TGTGCCAGCAGACCCCCGGGGGGAAACACTGAAGCTTTCTTT
CASRPPGGNTEAFF
>TRBJ2-1|NA|TRBV10-2|NA
TGCGCCAGCTCTAACCTCCCGGGACTCGCCTACAATGAGCAGTTCTTC
CASSNLPGLAYNEQFF
>TRBJ2-3|TRBD2|TRBV6-1|NA
TGTGCCAGCAGAACGGGACTAGCGGGGTCAGATACGCAGTATTTT
CASRTGLAGSDTQYF
>TRBJ2-7|TRBD1|TRBV19|NA
TGTGCCAGTAGGGACGGGACAGCGAGCTCCTACGAGCAGTACTTC
CASRDGTASSYEQYF
>TRBJ2-1|NA|TRBV28|NA
TGTGCCAGCAGTCCTAACCCTGGGAGCAGGCCTACATCCAACAATGAGCAGTTCTTC
CASSPNPGSRPTSNNEQFF